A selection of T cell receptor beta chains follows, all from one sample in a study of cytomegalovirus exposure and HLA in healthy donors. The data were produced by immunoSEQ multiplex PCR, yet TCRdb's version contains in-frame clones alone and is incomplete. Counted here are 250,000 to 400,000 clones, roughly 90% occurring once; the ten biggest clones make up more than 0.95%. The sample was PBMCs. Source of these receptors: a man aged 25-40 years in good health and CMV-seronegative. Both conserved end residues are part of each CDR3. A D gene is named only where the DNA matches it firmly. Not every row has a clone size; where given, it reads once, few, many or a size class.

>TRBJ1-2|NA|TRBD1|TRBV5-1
CASSVDRVSGYTF
TGCGCCAGCAGCGTCGACAGGGTCTCGGGCTACACCTTC
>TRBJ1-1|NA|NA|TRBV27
CASSKAGAPTEAFF
TGTGCCAGCAGTAAGGCGGGGGCACCCACTGAAGCTTTCTTT
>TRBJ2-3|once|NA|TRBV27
CASSLSLVADTDTQYF
TGTGCCAGCAGTTTATCACTGGTAGCTGACACAGATACGCAGTATTTT
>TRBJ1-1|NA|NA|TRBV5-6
CASSRRTADSEAFF
TGTGCCAGCAGCAGGAGGACAGCCGACTCTGAAGCTTTCTTT
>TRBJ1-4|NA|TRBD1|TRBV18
CASSSRTGLEKLFF
TGTGCCAGCTCATCTCGGACAGGCCTAGAAAAACTGTTTTTT
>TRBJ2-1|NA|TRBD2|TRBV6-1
CASTGRGGSYNEQFF
TGTGCCAGCACAGGGCGGGGGGGATCCTACAATGAGCAGTTCTTC
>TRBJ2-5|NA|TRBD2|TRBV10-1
CASSESGERGGWDQETQYF
TGCGCCAGCAGTGAGTCTGGAGAGCGGGGAGGTTGGGACCAAGAGACCCAGTACTTC
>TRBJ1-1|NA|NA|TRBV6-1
CASSVGVYTEAFF
TGTGCCAGCAGTGTTGGAGTCTACACTGAAGCTTTCTTT
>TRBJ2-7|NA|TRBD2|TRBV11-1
CASSLDGGGSYEQYF
TGTGCCAGCAGCTTAGACGGCGGGGGTTCCTACGAGCAGTACTTC
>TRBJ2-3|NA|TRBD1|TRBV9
CASSETGGGLDTQYF
TGTGCCAGCAGCGAGACAGGGGGAGGGTTAGATACGCAGTATTTT
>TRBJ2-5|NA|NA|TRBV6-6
CASRSRDNQETQYF
TGTGCCAGCAGGTCCCGAGACAACCAAGAGACCCAGTACTTC
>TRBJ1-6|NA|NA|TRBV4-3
CASSQVLRDGSSYNSPLHF
TGCGCCAGCAGCCAAGTCCTCCGGGACGGGAGCTCCTATAATTCACCCCTCCACTTT
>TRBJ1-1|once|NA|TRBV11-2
CASSSLRGSAFSEAFF
TGTGCCAGCAGCTCCCTTCGAGGCAGTGCTTTTTCTGAAGCTTTCTTT
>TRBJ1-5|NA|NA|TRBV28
CAGGATVGNQPQHF
TGTGCCGGGGGGGCGACAGTCGGCAATCAGCCCCAGCATTTT
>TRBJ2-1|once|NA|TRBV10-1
CASQAGPYNEQFF
TGCGCCAGCCAGGCGGGTCCCTACAATGAGCAGTTCTTC
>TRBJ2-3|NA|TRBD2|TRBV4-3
CASSQDSSPSGSTDTQYF
TGCGCCAGCAGCCAGGATAGCAGCCCTAGCGGTAGCACAGATACGCAGTATTTT
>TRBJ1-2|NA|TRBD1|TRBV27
CASRMYGTEYGYTF
TGTGCCAGCAGAATGTACGGGACAGAGTATGGCTACACCTTC
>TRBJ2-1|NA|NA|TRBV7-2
CASSFPFHNEQFF
TGTGCCAGCAGCTTTCCGTTCCACAATGAGCAGTTCTTC
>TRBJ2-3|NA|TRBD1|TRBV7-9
CASSFTGESDTQYF
TGTGCCAGCAGCTTTACAGGGGAGTCAGATACGCAGTATTTT
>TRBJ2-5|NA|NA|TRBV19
CASSLTASEGTQYF
TGTGCCAGTAGTCTAACGGCAAGTGAGGGGACCCAGTACTTC
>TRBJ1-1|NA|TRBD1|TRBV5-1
CASSLAAGGVSEAFF
TGCGCCAGCAGCTTGGCTGCAGGGGGCGTTTCTGAAGCTTTCTTT
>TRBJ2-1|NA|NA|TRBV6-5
CASSLLVAGSNNEQFF
TGTGCCAGCAGTTTACTAGTCGCAGGTTCTAATAATGAGCAGTTCTTC
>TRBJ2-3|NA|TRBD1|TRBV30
CAWSPWTGGEGDTQYF
TGTGCCTGGAGTCCTTGGACAGGGGGCGAAGGAGATACGCAGTATTTT
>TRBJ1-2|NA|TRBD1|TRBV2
CASLTDRGLRGYTF
TGTGCCAGCCTCACGGACAGGGGGCTACGTGGCTACACCTTC
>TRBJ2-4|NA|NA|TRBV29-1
CSVETELLAKNIQYF
TGCAGCGTCGAGACAGAATTATTAGCCAAAAACATTCAGTACTTC
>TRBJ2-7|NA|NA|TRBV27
CASSLGGANYEQYF
TGTGCCAGCAGTTTAGGGGGGGCGAACTACGAGCAGTACTTC
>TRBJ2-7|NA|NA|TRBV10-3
CAISESTYEQYF
TGTGCCATCAGTGAGTCGACATACGAGCAGTACTTC
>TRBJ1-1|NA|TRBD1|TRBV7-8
CASSLARQGTGTEAFF
TGTGCCAGCAGCTTAGCCCGACAGGGGACGGGCACTGAAGCTTTCTTT
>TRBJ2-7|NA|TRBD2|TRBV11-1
CASSLAGGNREQYF
TGTGCCAGCAGCTTAGCCGGGGGGAATCGCGAGCAGTACTTC
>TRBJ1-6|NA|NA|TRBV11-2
CASRGGPGYNSPLHF
TGTGCCAGCAGGGGAGGTCCGGGTTACAATTCACCCCTCCACTTT
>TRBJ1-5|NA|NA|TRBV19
CASSAWRVGDQPQHF
TGTGCCAGTAGTGCCTGGAGGGTGGGAGATCAGCCCCAGCATTTT
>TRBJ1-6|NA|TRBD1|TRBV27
CASSLGTGGNSPLHF
TGTGCCAGCAGCCTGGGAACAGGGGGGAATTCACCCCTCCACTTT
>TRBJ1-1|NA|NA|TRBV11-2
CASSLVVGTMATEAFF
TGTGCCAGCAGCTTAGTAGTGGGGACTATGGCCACTGAAGCTTTCTTT
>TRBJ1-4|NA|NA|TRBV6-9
CASSYLGESNEKLFF
TGTGCCAGCAGTTATTTAGGAGAGTCTAATGAAAAACTGTTTTTT
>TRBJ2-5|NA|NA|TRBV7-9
CASTQEGGETQYF
TGTGCCAGCACCCAAGAGGGCGGAGAGACCCAGTACTTC
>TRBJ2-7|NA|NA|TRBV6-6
CASRGGDGSYEQYF
TGTGCCAGCAGAGGGGGGGACGGATCCTACGAGCAGTACTTC
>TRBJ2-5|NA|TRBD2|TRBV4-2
CASSQDQRAGGQETQYF
TGTGCCAGCAGCCAAGATCAAAGGGCGGGGGGCCAAGAGACCCAGTACTTC
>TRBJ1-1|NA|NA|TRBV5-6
CASSFWTNLEAFF
TGTGCCAGCAGCTTTTGGACAAACCTTGAAGCTTTCTTT
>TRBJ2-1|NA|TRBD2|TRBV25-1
CASGLAGGSYNEQFF
TGTGCCAGTGGACTAGCGGGGGGCTCCTACAATGAGCAGTTCTTC
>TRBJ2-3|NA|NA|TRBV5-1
CASSLAGGEDTQYF
TGCGCCAGCAGCTTGGCCGGCGGGGAAGATACGCAGTATTTT
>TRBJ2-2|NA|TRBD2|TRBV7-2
CASSPRLAGGLSAGELFF
TGTGCCAGCAGCCCGAGACTAGCGGGGGGGCTTTCGGCCGGGGAGCTGTTTTTT
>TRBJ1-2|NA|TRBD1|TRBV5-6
CASSTRRTGGNYGYTF
TGTGCCAGCAGCACAAGAAGGACAGGGGGAAACTATGGCTACACCTTC
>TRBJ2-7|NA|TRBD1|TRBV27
CASSLQTGVTYEQYF
TGTGCCAGCAGTCTCCAGACAGGGGTTACCTACGAGCAGTACTTC